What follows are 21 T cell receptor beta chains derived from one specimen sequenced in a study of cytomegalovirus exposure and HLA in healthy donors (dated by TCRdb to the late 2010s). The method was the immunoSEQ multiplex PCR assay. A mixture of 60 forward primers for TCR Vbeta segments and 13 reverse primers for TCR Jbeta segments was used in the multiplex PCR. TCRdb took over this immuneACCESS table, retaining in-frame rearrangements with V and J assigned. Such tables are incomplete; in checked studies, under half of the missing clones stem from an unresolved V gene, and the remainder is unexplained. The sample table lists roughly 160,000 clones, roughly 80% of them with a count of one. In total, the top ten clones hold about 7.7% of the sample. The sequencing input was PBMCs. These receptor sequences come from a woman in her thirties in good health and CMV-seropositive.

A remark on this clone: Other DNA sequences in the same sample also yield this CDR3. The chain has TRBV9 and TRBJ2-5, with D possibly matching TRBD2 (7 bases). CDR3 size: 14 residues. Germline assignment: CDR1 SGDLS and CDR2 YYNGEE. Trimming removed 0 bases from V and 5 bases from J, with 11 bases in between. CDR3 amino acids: CASSVGGGQETQYF. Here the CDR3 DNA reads TGTGCCAGCAGCGTAGGGGGGGGCCAGGAGACCCAGTACTTC.

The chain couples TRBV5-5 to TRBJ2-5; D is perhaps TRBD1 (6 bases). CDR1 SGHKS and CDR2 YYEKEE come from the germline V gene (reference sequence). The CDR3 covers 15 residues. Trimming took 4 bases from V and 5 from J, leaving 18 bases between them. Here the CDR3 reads CASSRQTGEGETQYF. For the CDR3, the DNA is TGTGCCAGCAGCAGGCAGACAGGAGAAGGGGAGACCCAGTACTTC. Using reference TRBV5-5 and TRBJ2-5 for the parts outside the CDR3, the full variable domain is DAGVTQSPTHLIKTRGQQVTLRCSPISGHKSVSWYQQVLGQGPQFIFQYYEKEERGRGNFPDRFSARQFPNYSSELNVNALLLGDSALYLCASSRQTGEGETQYFGPGTRLLVL.

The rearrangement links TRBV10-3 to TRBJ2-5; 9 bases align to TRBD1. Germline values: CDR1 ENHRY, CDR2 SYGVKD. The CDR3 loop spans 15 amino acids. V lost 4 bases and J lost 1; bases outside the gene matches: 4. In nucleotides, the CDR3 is TGTGCCATCAGTGGAGGACAGGGGCCCCAAGAGACCCAGTACTTC. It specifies CAISGGQGPQETQYF.

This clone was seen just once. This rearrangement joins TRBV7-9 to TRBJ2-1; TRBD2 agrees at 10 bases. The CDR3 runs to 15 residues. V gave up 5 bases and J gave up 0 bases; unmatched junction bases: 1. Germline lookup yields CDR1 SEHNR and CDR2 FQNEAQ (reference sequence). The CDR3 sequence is CASSKRGGSYNEQFF. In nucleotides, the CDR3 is TGTGCCAGCAGCAAGCGGGGGGGCTCCTACAATGAGCAGTTCTTC.

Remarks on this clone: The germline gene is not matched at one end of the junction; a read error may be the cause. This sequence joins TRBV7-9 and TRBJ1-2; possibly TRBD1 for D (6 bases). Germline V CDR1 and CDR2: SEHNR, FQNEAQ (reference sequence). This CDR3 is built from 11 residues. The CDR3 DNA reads TGTTCCAGCAGCCGCACAGGGGGCTACACCTTC. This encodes CSSSRTGGYTF.

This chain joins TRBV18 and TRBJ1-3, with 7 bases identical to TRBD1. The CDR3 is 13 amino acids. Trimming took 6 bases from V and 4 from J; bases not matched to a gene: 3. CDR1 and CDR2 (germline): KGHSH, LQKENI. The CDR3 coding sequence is TGTGCCAGCTCCCCGACAGGGGGAAACACCATATATTTT. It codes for CASSPTGGNTIYF.

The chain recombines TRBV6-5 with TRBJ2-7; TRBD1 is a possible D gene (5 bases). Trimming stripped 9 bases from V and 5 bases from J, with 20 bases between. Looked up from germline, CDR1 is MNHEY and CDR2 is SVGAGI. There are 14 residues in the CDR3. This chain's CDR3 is CASHKGATVDEQYF. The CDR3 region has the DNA TGTGCCAGTCACAAAGGGGCAACGGTGGACGAGCAGTACTTC.

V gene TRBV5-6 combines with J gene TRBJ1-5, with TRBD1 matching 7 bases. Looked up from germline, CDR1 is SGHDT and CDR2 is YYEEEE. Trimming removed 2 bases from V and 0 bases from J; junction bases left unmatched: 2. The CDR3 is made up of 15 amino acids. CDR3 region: CASSFGTVSNQPQHF. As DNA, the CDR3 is TGTGCCAGCAGCTTCGGGACAGTTAGCAATCAGCCCCAGCATTTT.

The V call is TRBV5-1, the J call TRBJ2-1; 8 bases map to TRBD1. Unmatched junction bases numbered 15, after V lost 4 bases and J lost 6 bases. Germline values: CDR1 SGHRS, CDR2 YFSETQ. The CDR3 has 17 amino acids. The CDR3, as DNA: TGCGCCAGCAGCCTCCTTCCCGACAGGGGTGGGTCCAATGAGCAGTTCTTC. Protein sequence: CASSLLPDRGGSNEQFF.

The CDR3 here is CASKRLAGGGETQYF. The CDR3 nucleotides read TGTGCCAGCAAAAGACTAGCGGGGGGTGGAGAGACCCAGTACTTC. This chain links TRBV2 with TRBJ2-5; TRBD2 agrees at 13 bases. This CDR3 region has 15 residues. The germline gives CDR1 SNHLY, CDR2 FYNNEI. The J segment lost 4 bases and the V segment lost 7 bases, leaving 6 bases of the junction unmatched.

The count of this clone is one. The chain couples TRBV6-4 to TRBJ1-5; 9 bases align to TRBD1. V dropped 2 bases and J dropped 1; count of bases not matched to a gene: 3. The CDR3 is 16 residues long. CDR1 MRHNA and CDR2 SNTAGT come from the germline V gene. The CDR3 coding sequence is TGTGCCAGCAGTGACCCAGGACAGGGGAGCAATCAGCCCCAGCATTTT. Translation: CASSDPGQGSNQPQHF.

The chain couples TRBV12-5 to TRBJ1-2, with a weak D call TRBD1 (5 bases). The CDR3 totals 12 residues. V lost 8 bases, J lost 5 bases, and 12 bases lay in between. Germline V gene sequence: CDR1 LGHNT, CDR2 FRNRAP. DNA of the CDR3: TGTGCTAGTTTGAGGCAGGGTTATGGCTACACCTTC. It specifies CASLRQGYGYTF.

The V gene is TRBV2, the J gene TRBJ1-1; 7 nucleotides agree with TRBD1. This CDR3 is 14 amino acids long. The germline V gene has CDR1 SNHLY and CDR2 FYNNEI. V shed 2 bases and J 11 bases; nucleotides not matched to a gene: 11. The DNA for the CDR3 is TGTGCCAGCAGTGAAAGGGGACAGTCGGGGTGGGCTTTCTTT. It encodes CASSERGQSGWAFF.

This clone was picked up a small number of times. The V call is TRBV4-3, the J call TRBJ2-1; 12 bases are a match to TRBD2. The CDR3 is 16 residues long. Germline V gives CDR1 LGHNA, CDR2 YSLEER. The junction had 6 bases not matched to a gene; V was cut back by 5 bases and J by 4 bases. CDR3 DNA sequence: TGCGCCAGCAGCGCCCGACTAGCGGGGGATTACAATGAGCAGTTCTTC. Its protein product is CASSARLAGDYNEQFF.

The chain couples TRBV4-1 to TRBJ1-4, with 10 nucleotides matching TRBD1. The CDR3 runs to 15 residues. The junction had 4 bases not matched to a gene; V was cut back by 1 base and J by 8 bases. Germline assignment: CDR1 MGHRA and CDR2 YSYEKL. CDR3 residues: CASSQGDRGWEKLFF. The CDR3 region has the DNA TGCGCCAGCAGCCAAGGGGACAGGGGTTGGGAAAAACTGTTTTTT.

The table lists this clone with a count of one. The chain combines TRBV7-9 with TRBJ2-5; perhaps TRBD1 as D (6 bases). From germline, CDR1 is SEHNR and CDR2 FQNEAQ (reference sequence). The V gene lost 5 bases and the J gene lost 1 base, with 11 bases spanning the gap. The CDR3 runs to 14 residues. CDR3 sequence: CASSLWTAQETQYF. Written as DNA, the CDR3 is TGTGCCAGCAGCCTATGGACAGCCCAAGAGACCCAGTACTTC.

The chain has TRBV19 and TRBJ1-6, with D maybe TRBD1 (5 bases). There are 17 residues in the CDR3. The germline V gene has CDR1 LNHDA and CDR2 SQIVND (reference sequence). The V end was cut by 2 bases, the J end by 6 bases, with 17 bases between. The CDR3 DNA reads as TGTGCCAGTAGTATAAGCGGTTCGGGGGGATCTAATTCACCCCTCCACTTT. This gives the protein CASSISGSGGSNSPLHF.

The chain's CDR3 is CASSFRDRLTAGGYTF. The CDR3 DNA sequence: TGTGCCAGCAGTTTTCGGGACAGGCTGACAGCGGGTGGCTACACCTTC. The chain joins TRBV27 to TRBJ1-2; 8 nucleotides agree with TRBD1. Germline trimming cut 3 bases from V and 7 bases from J; bases unmatched to any gene: 13. The germline V gene encodes CDR1 MNHEY and CDR2 SMNVEV (reference sequence). This CDR3 contains 16 residues.

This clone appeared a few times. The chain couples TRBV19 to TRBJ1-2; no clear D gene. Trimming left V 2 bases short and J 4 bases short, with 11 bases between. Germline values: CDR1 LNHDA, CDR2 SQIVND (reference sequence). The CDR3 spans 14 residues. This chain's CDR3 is CASSISEASYGYTF. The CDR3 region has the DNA TGTGCCAGTAGTATAAGCGAGGCTTCCTATGGCTACACCTTC. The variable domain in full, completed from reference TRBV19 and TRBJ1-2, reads DGGITQSPKYLFRKEGQNVTLSCEQNLNHDAMYWYRQDPGQGLRLIYYSQIVNDFQKGDIAEGYSVSREKKESFPLTVTSAQKNPTAFYLCASSISEASYGYTFGSGTRLTVV.

The CDR3 reads CASSLANSGGNTEAFF. In nucleotides, the CDR3 is TGTGCCAGCAGCTTAGCCAATTCAGGGGGCAACACTGAAGCTTTCTTT. V gene TRBV7-8 combines with J gene TRBJ1-1; 8 nucleotides line up with TRBD1. Germline V gene lookup returns CDR1 SGHVS and CDR2 FQNEAQ. This CDR3 region has 16 residues. V was pared by 0 bases and J by 2 bases, with 5 bases of the junction left unmatched.

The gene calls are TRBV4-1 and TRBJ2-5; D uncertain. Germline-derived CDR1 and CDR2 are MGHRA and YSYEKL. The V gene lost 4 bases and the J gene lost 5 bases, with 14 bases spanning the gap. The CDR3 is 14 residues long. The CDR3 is CASSPDTYPETQYF. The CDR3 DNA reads TGCGCCAGCAGCCCCGACACGTACCCCGAGACCCAGTACTTC.